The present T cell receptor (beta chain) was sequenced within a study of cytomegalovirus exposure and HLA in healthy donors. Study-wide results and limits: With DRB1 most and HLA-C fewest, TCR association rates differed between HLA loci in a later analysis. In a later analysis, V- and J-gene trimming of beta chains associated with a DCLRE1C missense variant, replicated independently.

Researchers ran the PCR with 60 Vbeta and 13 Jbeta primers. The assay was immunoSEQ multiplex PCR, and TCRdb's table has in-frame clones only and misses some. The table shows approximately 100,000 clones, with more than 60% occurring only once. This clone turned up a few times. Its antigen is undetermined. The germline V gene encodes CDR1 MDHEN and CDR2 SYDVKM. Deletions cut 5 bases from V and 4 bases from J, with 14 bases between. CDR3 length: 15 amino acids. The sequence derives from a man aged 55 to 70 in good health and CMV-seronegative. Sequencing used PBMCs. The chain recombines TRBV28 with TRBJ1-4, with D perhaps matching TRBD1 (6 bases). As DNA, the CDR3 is TGTGCCAGCAGTGCATCAGGGGTGGGTAATGAAAAACTGTTTTTT. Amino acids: CASSASGVGNEKLFF. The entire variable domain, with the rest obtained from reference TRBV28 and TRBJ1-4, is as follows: DVKVTQSSRYLVKRTGEKVFLECVQDMDHENMFWYRQDPGLGLRLIYFSYDVKMKEKGDIPEGYSVSREKKERFSLILESASTNQTSMYLCASSASGVGNEKLFFGSGTQLSVL.